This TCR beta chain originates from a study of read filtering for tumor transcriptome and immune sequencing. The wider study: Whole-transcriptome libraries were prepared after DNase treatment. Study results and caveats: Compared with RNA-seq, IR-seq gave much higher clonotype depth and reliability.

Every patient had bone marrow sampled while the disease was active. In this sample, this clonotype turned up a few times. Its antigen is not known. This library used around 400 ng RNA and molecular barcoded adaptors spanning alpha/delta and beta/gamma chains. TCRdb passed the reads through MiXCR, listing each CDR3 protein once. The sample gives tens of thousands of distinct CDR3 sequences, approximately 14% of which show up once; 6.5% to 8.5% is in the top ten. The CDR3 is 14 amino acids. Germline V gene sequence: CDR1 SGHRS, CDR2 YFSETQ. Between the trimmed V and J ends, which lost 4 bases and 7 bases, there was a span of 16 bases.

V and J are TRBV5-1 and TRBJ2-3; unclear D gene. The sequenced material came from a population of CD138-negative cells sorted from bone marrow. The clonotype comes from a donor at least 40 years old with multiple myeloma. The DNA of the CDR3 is TGCGCCAGCAGCCCCATTTCGGCCCGATATACGCAGTATTTT. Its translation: CASSPISARYTQYF.